This TCR beta chain appears in the sequencing data of a study of T cells in Graves' hyperthyroidism and ophthalmopathy. Background on the study: Peripheral blood was secured at the point of initial diagnosis, before any treatment.

Hyperthyroidism had been newly diagnosed in patients aged 18 to 65, and its duration was under 2 months. Exclusion followed for patients with uncontrolled infection, other autoimmune disease, pregnancy or lactation. For the diagnoses, clinical symptoms, serum thyroxine and TRAb, thyroid ultrasound and orbital computed tomography were used. It was RNA transcripts that yielded the amplified TCR beta CDR3 regions. The study used the HTBI primer set for a first-round RT-PCR of the TCR CDR3. TCRdb reanalysed the multiplex PCR reads using MiXCR and keeps one entry per CDR3 protein. The profile shows 150,000 to 200,000 distinct CDR3 sequences, more than 15% of them singletons. This clonotype has at least ten counts. The ends were cut back, 2 bases at V and 6 bases at J, with 9 bases in the middle. CDR3 length: 13 amino acids. Germline values: CDR1 ENHRY, CDR2 SYGVKD.

This rearrangement joins TRBV10-3 to TRBJ2-3, with D hard to call. The sequencing input was blood. The TCR was taken from a woman in her forties or fifties with Graves' hyperthyroidism. The CDR3 protein is CAISERSDDTQYF. As DNA, the CDR3 is TGTGCCATCAGTGAGCGGAGTGACGATACGCAGTATTTT.